This T cell receptor (beta chain) was recovered during a study of a mutant IDH1 vaccine in newly diagnosed glioma (dated by TCRdb to about 2021). Turning to the overall study: Patients received eight vaccinations in weeks 1, 3, 5, 7, 11, 15, 19 and 23, corresponding to visits V03 through V10. Vaccination started 4-6 weeks after radiotherapy alone, or was given together with temozolomide cycles in the groups whose treatment included chemotherapy. Of the approximately 33 patients who were treated, about 62% were male and roughly 38% were female, and the mean age was around 40 years. Before enrollment, most patients had been given radiochemotherapy with temozolomide as standard therapy, while the rest had received either radiotherapy alone or temozolomide alone. Peripheral blood was collected at six visits: V03 (baseline), V05, V07, V10, V12 and V13. Longitudinal TCRB deep sequencing was done for 25 treated patients, wherever samples were available for exploratory analyses. The paper as a whole reports these results and caveats: The authors stated that sample limitations prevented analyses of patient blood samples from being reproduced. Immune responses induced by the vaccine were seen in approximately 93% of patients across multiple MHC alleles. No apparent relationship was observed between pseudoprogression and alterations in the top peripheral T cell clonotypes detected by TCRB sequencing. PBMC samples for TCRB deep sequencing were selected based on availability.

The library was generated by the immunoSEQ multiplex PCR assay. The hsTCRB Kit was used according to the manufacturer's protocol to amplify rearranged TCR beta chain sequences. Sequencing of TCRB libraries was carried out on an Illumina MiSeq. On the authors' methods: The kit vendor's proprietary platform handled demultiplexing, trimming and gene mapping. Drawn from immuneACCESS, this table holds only the in-frame rearrangements with V and J called that TCRdb kept. Clones are partly lost; checked studies trace under half to an unresolved V gene and leave the rest unexplained. The DNA was the basis for D and trimming; V, J and clone size are from that table. The sample contains tens of thousands of clones, around 79% of them found a single time. About 8.2% of the sample belongs to the ten largest clones. The time point label, as the study defines it: week 11, during vaccination. Every vaccine dose consisted of 300 ug of a 20-mer mutant IDH1 peptide in Montanide, administered subcutaneously together with topical imiquimod. Newly diagnosed WHO grade 3 or 4 IDH1-mutant astrocytomas showing loss of nuclear ATRX were present in the donors. The samples were drawn from NOA16, a multicentre, single-arm, open-label phase I trial in Germany that tested a mutant IDH1 peptide vaccine in humans for the first time. Genomic DNA for TCRB sequencing was extracted from EDTA blood using the DNeasy Blood and Tissue Kit.

A remark on this clone: Its antigen remains undetermined. It has no much larger one-base neighbor in the sample; base qualities were not kept.

The sequencing used PBMCs, collected from a glioma patient whose treatment included an IDH1 peptide vaccine. The source of this sequence is a man aged 35 to 55 with glioma.

The DNA reads TGTGCCAGAAGCTCTGACACCATATATTTT. Its protein product is CARSSDTIYF. This sequence uses TRBV5-3 and TRBJ1-3; the D gene is unclear. TRBV5-3 is filed as an ORF, its function uncertain. The CDR3, from cysteine to phenylalanine, totals 10 residues. Only the CDR3 DNA stays, 30 bases, in frame from base 1. V is reduced by 3 bases and J by 8 bases, leaving a spacing of 3 bases between them.